The rows below give T cell receptor beta chains drawn from one sample of a study of cytotoxic CD8 clonotypes in ibrutinib-treated CLL. This table comes from immunoSEQ multiplex PCR, and its TCRdb copy is limited to in-frame clones, with some not included. In the table there are some 140,000 clones, 79% of which are singletons. Sequenced here: PBMCs, sampled after 12 months of ibrutinib treatment. These receptor sequences come from a human donor with chronic lymphocytic leukemia. Both conserved end residues are part of each CDR3. The D gene is left open where the match is weak. Rows may omit the clone size; those that give it use once, few, many or a size class.

V: TRBV10-3; D: .; size: few; J: TRBJ2-7; length: 13; CDR3: CAISVGSSYEQYF; DNA: TGTGCCATCAGTGTCGGCAGCTCCTACGAGCAGTACTTC
V: TRBV6-5; D: TRBD2; size: .; J: TRBJ2-5; length: 15; CDR3: CASSRTSGRLETQYF; DNA: TGTGCCAGCTCCCGAACTAGCGGGAGACTAGAGACCCAGTACTTC
V: TRBV15; D: TRBD1; size: .; J: TRBJ1-1; length: 14; CDR3: CATSGRTGWTEAFF; DNA: TGTGCCACCAGCGGAAGGACAGGGTGGACTGAAGCTTTCTTT
V: TRBV27; D: .; size: .; J: TRBJ2-3; length: 14; CDR3: CASSLIGATDTQYF; DNA: TGTGCCAGCAGTTTAATAGGCGCCACAGATACGCAGTATTTT
V: TRBV11-2; D: TRBD1; size: .; J: TRBJ2-7; length: 14; CDR3: CASSLVGQPDEQYF; DNA: TGTGCCAGCAGCTTAGTGGGACAGCCCGACGAGCAGTACTTC
V: TRBV7-9; D: .; size: .; J: TRBJ2-7; length: 14; CDR3: CASRSLAFSYEQYF; DNA: TGTGCCAGCAGGTCCCTAGCGTTCTCCTACGAGCAGTACTTC
V: TRBV5-6; D: .; size: .; J: TRBJ2-5; length: 15; CDR3: CASSLFARDVKTQYF; DNA: TGTGCCAGCAGCTTGTTCGCCAGGGACGTGAAGACCCAGTACTTC
V: TRBV5-1; D: .; size: .; J: TRBJ1-1; length: 15; CDR3: CASSLVPGMNTEAFF; DNA: TGCGCCAGCAGCTTGGTCCCAGGTATGAACACTGAAGCTTTCTTT
V: TRBV29-1; D: .; size: .; J: TRBJ2-3; length: 14; CDR3: CSDPEVGRTDTQYF; DNA: TGCAGCGACCCCGAGGTGGGGAGGACAGATACGCAGTATTTT
V: TRBV11-3; D: .; size: .; J: TRBJ2-7; length: 15; CDR3: CASSRGGYTTSEQYF; DNA: TGTGCCAGCAGCCGAGGGGGATACACGACTAGTGAGCAGTACTTC
V: TRBV4-1; D: TRBD2; size: .; J: TRBJ2-7; length: 14; CDR3: CASSLDTGGYEQYF; DNA: TGCGCCAGCAGCCTGGACACCGGGGGGTACGAGCAGTACTTC
V: TRBV9; D: TRBD2; size: .; J: TRBJ2-2; length: 17; CDR3: CASTKFGTSGPGGELFF; DNA: TGTGCCAGCACCAAATTCGGGACTAGCGGCCCGGGCGGGGAGCTGTTTTTT
V: TRBV28; D: TRBD1; size: .; J: TRBJ2-2; length: 15; CDR3: CASSDGTGNTGELFF; DNA: TGTGCCAGCAGTGATGGGACAGGGAACACCGGGGAGCTGTTTTTT
V: TRBV15; D: .; size: .; J: TRBJ1-4; length: 20; CDR3: CATSRGGAAAGQTTNEKLFF; DNA: TGTGCCACCAGCAGAGGAGGCGCTGCCGCAGGCCAAACAACTAATGAAAAACTGTTTTTT
V: TRBV4-3; D: .; size: .; J: TRBJ2-7; length: 13; CDR3: CASSPTRRREQYF; DNA: TGCGCCAGCAGCCCGACTAGAAGGAGGGAGCAGTACTTC
V: TRBV19; D: TRBD2; size: .; J: TRBJ2-1; length: 17; CDR3: CASSGRLAGVFYNEQFF; DNA: TGTGCCAGTAGTGGCCGACTAGCGGGAGTTTTCTACAATGAGCAGTTCTTC
V: TRBV27; D: TRBD2; size: once; J: TRBJ2-4; length: 15; CDR3: CASSPRTSGRNIQYF; DNA: TGTGCCAGCAGCCCCAGGACTAGCGGGAGAAACATTCAGTACTTC
V: TRBV9; D: TRBD1; size: .; J: TRBJ2-1; length: 12; CDR3: CASSVGTGEQFF; DNA: TGTGCCAGCAGCGTCGGGACAGGCGAGCAGTTCTTC
V: TRBV30; D: .; size: .; J: TRBJ1-4; length: 13; CDR3: CAWNGGPDEKLFF; DNA: TGTGCCTGGAACGGGGGCCCGGATGAAAAACTGTTTTTT
V: TRBV5-4; D: .; size: .; J: TRBJ1-4; length: 14; CDR3: CASSSDRYNEKLFF; DNA: TGTGCCAGCAGCTCGGACAGATACAATGAAAAACTGTTTTTT
V: TRBV5-1; D: .; size: .; J: TRBJ1-1; length: 14; CDR3: CASSWRTANTEAFF; DNA: TGCGCCAGCAGCTGGAGGACAGCGAACACTGAAGCTTTCTTT
V: TRBV7-3; D: .; size: .; J: TRBJ2-1; length: 16; CDR3: CASSPTRASSYNEQFF; DNA: TGTGCCAGCAGCCCTACGCGGGCAAGCTCCTACAATGAGCAGTTCTTC
V: TRBV5-4; D: .; size: .; J: TRBJ2-5; length: 18; CDR3: CASSLWPPTQGWDETQYF; DNA: TGTGCCAGCAGCTTGTGGCCGCCTACACAGGGCTGGGACGAGACCCAGTACTTC
V: TRBV28; D: .; size: .; J: TRBJ1-1; length: 12; CDR3: CASSEAVPQAFF; DNA: TGTGCCAGCAGCGAGGCGGTTCCCCAAGCTTTCTTT
V: TRBV5-1; D: TRBD1; size: .; J: TRBJ1-3; length: 16; CDR3: CASSSSTTGDGNTIYF; DNA: TGCGCCAGCAGCTCCTCAACCACAGGGGACGGAAACACCATATATTTT
V: TRBV4-2; D: TRBD2; size: .; J: TRBJ2-1; length: 12; CDR3: CASSLRLAEQFF; DNA: TGTGCCAGCAGCTTGCGACTAGCGGAGCAGTTCTTC
V: TRBV4-3; D: .; size: .; J: TRBJ1-5; length: 14; CDR3: CASSQEINNQPQHF; DNA: TGCGCCAGCAGCCAAGAGATAAACAATCAGCCCCAGCATTTT
V: TRBV18; D: .; size: few; J: TRBJ2-2; length: 15; CDR3: CASSRRDTVTGELFF; DNA: TGTGCCAGCTCACGCCGGGACACCGTGACCGGGGAGCTGTTTTTT
V: TRBV5-6; D: .; size: .; J: TRBJ1-2; length: 12; CDR3: CASSNREYGYTF; DNA: TGTGCCAGCAGCAACAGGGAATATGGCTACACCTTC